These 32 T cell receptor beta chains were all obtained from the same sample, sequenced in a study of cytomegalovirus exposure and HLA in healthy donors. It was with 60 Vbeta and 13 Jbeta primers that the PCR ran. Data came from immunoSEQ multiplex PCR; TCRdb stores just in-frame clones and leaves some out. Its table records tens of thousands of clones. What was sequenced was PBMCs. The source is a woman aged 25-40 years in good health and CMV-seropositive.

The chain employs TRBV5-1 and TRBJ2-3; D is ambiguous. This CDR3 has 14 amino acids. Germline CDR1 and CDR2: SGHRS and YFSETQ. Between the trimmed V and J ends, which lost 0 bases and 4 bases, there was a span of 9 bases. The DNA for the CDR3 is TGCGCCAGCAGCTTGGTTGCTAATTCAGATACGCAGTATTTT. Translated: CASSLVANSDTQYF. Full variable domain (remainder filled in from reference TRBV5-1 and TRBJ2-3): KAGVTQTPRYLIKTRGQQVTLSCSPISGHRSVSWYQQTPGQGLQFLFEYFSETQRNKGNFPGRFSGRQFSNSRSEMNVSTLELGDSALYLCASSLVANSDTQYFGPGTRLTVL.

The chain combines TRBV19 with TRBJ1-3; D is uncertain. The CDR3 runs to 15 residues. Trimming took 3 bases from V and 3 from J, leaving 12 bases between them. Germline CDR1 LNHDA, CDR2 SQIVND (reference sequence). CDR3 in amino acids: CASSIPAGFGNTIYF. CDR3 coding DNA: TGTGCCAGTAGTATCCCCGCAGGTTTTGGAAACACCATATATTTT.

CDR3 loop: CASSGGSLNEKLFF. The CDR3 DNA sequence: TGTGCCAGCAGTGGGGGCAGCCTTAATGAAAAACTGTTTTTT. The V gene is TRBV14, the J gene TRBJ1-4; possible D gene TRBD1, 6 bases. This CDR3 is 14 amino acids long. CDR1 is SGHDN, CDR2 FVKESK, per germline. V gave up 6 bases and J gave up 4 bases, with 12 bases separating them.

The genes are TRBV5-1 and TRBJ2-2; D is possibly TRBD2 (6 bases). V lost 4 bases to trimming and J lost 6 bases, with 22 bases between them. The CDR3 has 17 residues. Per the germline V gene, CDR1 is SGHRS and CDR2 is YFSETQ. The CDR3 here is CASSLLTISGGAGELFF. The CDR3 DNA sequence: TGCGCCAGCAGCCTTCTAACCATCAGCGGAGGGGCCGGGGAGCTGTTTTTT.

The chain links TRBV6-5 to TRBJ2-5, with a weak D call TRBD1 (5 bases). The CDR3 sequence is 14 residues long. CDR1 and CDR2 from the germline V gene are MNHEY and SVGAGI. Deletions cut 4 bases from V and 2 bases from J, with 11 bases between. CDR3 bases: TGTGCCAGCAGTTCTACAGGATTACAAGAGACCCAGTACTTC. Encoded protein: CASSSTGLQETQYF.

The chain joins TRBV29-1 to TRBJ2-7; 12 positions match TRBD2. Germline V lookup: CDR1 SQVTM, CDR2 ANQGSEA. V lost 6 bases and J lost 4; bases outside the gene matches: 10. CDR3 length equals 15 residues. The CDR3 region is CSVAPGLAGDYEQYF. CDR3 in DNA: TGCAGCGTGGCCCCGGGACTAGCGGGCGATTACGAGCAGTACTTC.

J is TRBJ2-1 and V is TRBV2; 12 bases are a match to TRBD2. The junction had 10 bases not matched to a gene; V was cut back by 8 bases and J by 8 bases. This CDR3 spans 15 amino acids. CDR1 is SNHLY, CDR2 FYNNEI, per germline. This CDR3 is CASSLLAGGLDEQFF. CDR3 sequence (DNA): TGTGCCAGCTCCCTCCTAGCGGGGGGGCTCGATGAGCAGTTCTTC.

This sequence joins TRBV5-5 and TRBJ1-1, with 7 bases fitting TRBD1. The germline gives CDR1 SGHKS, CDR2 YYEKEE (reference sequence). This CDR3 spans 13 amino acids. Trimming took 6 bases from V and 2 from J; bases not matched to a gene: 4. The chain's CDR3 is CASTRQGNTEAFF. The CDR3 DNA reads TGTGCCAGCACACGACAGGGAAACACTGAAGCTTTCTTT.

The chain employs TRBV7-2 and TRBJ2-7; TRBD1 matches 10 bases. Per the germline V gene, CDR1 is SGHTA and CDR2 is FQGNSA. The CDR3 totals 14 residues. Germline trimming cut 4 bases from V and 6 bases from J; bases unmatched to any gene: 6. The chain's CDR3 is CASSSRRDRGEQYF. The CDR3 DNA reads as TGTGCCAGCAGCTCCAGGAGGGACAGGGGCGAGCAGTACTTC.

V gene TRBV10-1 combines with J gene TRBJ1-2, with 9 bases aligning to TRBD1. J lost 1 base, V lost 7 bases, and 7 bases had no gene match. Germline V gene lookup returns CDR1 WNHNN and CDR2 SYGVQD (reference sequence). The CDR3 sequence is 15 residues long. CDR3 DNA: TGCGCCAGCATTTCCCCGGGACAGGGTAACTATGGCTACACCTTC. This codes for CASISPGQGNYGYTF.

The chain couples TRBV9 to TRBJ1-2, with D hard to call. V gave up 0 bases and J gave up 4 bases, with 10 bases separating them. The germline V gene has CDR1 SGDLS and CDR2 YYNGEE. This CDR3 region has 14 residues. DNA of the CDR3: TGTGCCAGCAGCGTAGCAGACCGGGGCTATGGCTACACCTTC. It specifies CASSVADRGYGYTF.

The rearrangement joins TRBV9 to TRBJ2-7; TRBD1 matches at 9 bases. The CDR3 extends over 15 amino acids. J was trimmed by 4 bases and V by 4 bases; bases with no gene match: 9. Per the germline V gene, CDR1 is SGDLS and CDR2 is YYNGEE. The CDR3 coding sequence is TGTGCCAGCAGCACCTCCGGGACAGGGACTTACGAGCAGTACTTC. Residues: CASSTSGTGTYEQYF.

The V and J genes are TRBV7-9 and TRBJ1-3; D is possibly TRBD1 (6 bases). Germline CDR1 and CDR2: SEHNR and FQNEAQ (reference sequence). CDR3 length equals 16 residues. The germline V and J ends were trimmed by 5 bases and 0 bases, with 14 bases remaining between them. CDR3 region: CASSPWGGGSGNTIYF. The CDR3 bases are TGTGCCAGCAGCCCATGGGGGGGCGGCTCTGGAAACACCATATATTTT.

The rearrangement links TRBV19 to TRBJ2-5, with D maybe TRBD2 (5 bases). The CDR3 has 15 amino acids. V was clipped by 5 bases and J by 2 bases, with 15 bases between them. Germline CDR1 LNHDA, CDR2 SQIVND (reference sequence). CDR3 bases: TGTGCCAGTAGTGCGGGCCCCGAAGGACAAGAGACCCAGTACTTC. Translation gives CASSAGPEGQETQYF.

The chain combines TRBV11-2 with TRBJ2-7; no clear D. The length of the CDR3 is 13 residues. Trimming left V 0 bases short and J 2 bases short, with 5 bases between. Germline CDR1 and CDR2: SGHAT and FQNNGV. Here the CDR3 DNA reads TGTGCCAGCAGCTTAGATAGTACCTACGAGCAGTACTTC. Translated: CASSLDSTYEQYF.

This chain connects TRBV1 to TRBJ2-1; the D call TRBD2 from the table was never checked on the DNA. TRBV1 is recorded as a pseudogene. The CDR3 covers 13 residues. The CDR3 loop is CTKAGTSDNEQFF. CDR3 bases: TGCACCAAAGCCGGGACTAGCGACAATGAGCAGTTCTTC.

The chain links TRBV15 to TRBJ1-1; the D is unclear. The V gene's germline CDR1 is LNHNV and CDR2 YYDKDF (reference sequence). Trimming left V 5 bases short and J 4 bases short, with 8 bases between. This CDR3 contains 12 residues. The DNA of the CDR3 is TGTGCCACCAGCCTGTCTTTCACTGAAGCTTTCTTT. This translates into CATSLSFTEAFF.

J is TRBJ1-2 and V is TRBV11-3; D is perhaps TRBD1 (5 bases). Trimming stripped 7 bases from V and 2 bases from J, with 14 bases between. The CDR3 covers 14 residues. The germline V gene encodes CDR1 SGHNT and CDR2 YENEEA. The CDR3 DNA reads TGTGCCAGCACCCTCAACAGGATGAACTATGGCTACACCTTC. Amino acid sequence: CASTLNRMNYGYTF.

V is TRBV4-1 and J is TRBJ2-1, with TRBD2 matching 8 bases. This CDR3 is 15 amino acids long. Germline V gene data show CDR1 as MGHRA and CDR2 as YSYEKL. V shed 1 base and J 3 bases; nucleotides not matched to a gene: 2. Here the CDR3 reads CASSQAGGGYNEQFF. CDR3 nucleotide sequence: TGCGCCAGCAGCCAAGCGGGGGGGGGCTACAATGAGCAGTTCTTC.

V and J are TRBV11-2 and TRBJ2-1; 9 nucleotides line up with TRBD2. This CDR3 has 14 amino acids. The trim removed 1 base at V and 9 bases at J, leaving 4 bases unmatched. The germline CDR1 and CDR2 sequences are SGHAT and FQNNGV. The CDR3 loop reads CASSLALAGVEQFF. Here the CDR3 DNA reads TGTGCCAGCAGCTTAGCACTAGCGGGTGTTGAGCAGTTCTTC. The full variable domain, with the rest looked up from reference TRBV11-2 and TRBJ2-1, is EAGVAQSPRYKIIEKRQSVAFWCNPISGHATLYWYQQILGQGPKLLIQFQNNGVVDDSQLPKDRFSAERLKGVDSTLKIQPAKLEDSAVYLCASSLALAGVEQFFGPGTRLTVL.

The rearrangement links TRBV25-1 to TRBJ2-7; D may be TRBD2 (5 bases). The CDR3 totals 14 residues. Germline-derived CDR1 and CDR2 are MGHDK and SYGVNS. V lost 3 bases and J lost 0, with 9 bases in between. For the CDR3, the DNA is TGTGCCAGCAGTGATAGGGAGATCTCCTACGAGCAGTACTTC. Protein: CASSDREISYEQYF.

The chain is built from TRBV6-6 and TRBJ2-7; 11 bases align to TRBD1. CDR3 size: 16 residues. Germline lookup yields CDR1 MNHNY and CDR2 SVGAGI (reference sequence). Trimming removed 5 bases from V and 5 bases from J; junction bases left unmatched: 11. CDR3 in amino acids: CASSKPPGQGGHEQYF. Written as DNA, the CDR3 is TGTGCCAGCAGTAAACCACCGGGACAGGGGGGCCACGAGCAGTACTTC.

The chain links TRBV18 to TRBJ2-5, with 11 bases lining up with TRBD2. Unmatched junction bases numbered 9, after V lost 6 bases and J lost 3 bases. Germline CDR1 KGHSH, CDR2 LQKENI. The CDR3 spans 16 residues. CDR3 DNA: TGTGCCAGCTCTCGTACTGGACTAGCGGGTAAAGAGACCCAGTACTTC. It specifies CASSRTGLAGKETQYF.

V is TRBV7-2 and J is TRBJ1-2; 7 bases fit TRBD1. Trimming took 5 bases from V and 3 from J; bases not matched to a gene: 6. From germline, CDR1 is SGHTA and CDR2 FQGNSA. This CDR3 is 14 amino acids long. The CDR3 DNA is TGTGCCAGCAGCCCAAGTGACAGGGACTATGGCTACACCTTC. Encoded protein: CASSPSDRDYGYTF.

This rearrangement joins TRBV9 to TRBJ2-5; maybe TRBD1 (6 bases). Germline V CDR1 and CDR2: SGDLS, YYNGEE. Between the trimmed V and J ends, which lost 4 bases and 10 bases, there was a span of 14 bases. This CDR3 contains 12 residues. The CDR3 nucleotides read TGTGCCAGCAGCCAAGGGGGAGAGGGCCAGTACTTC. It translates to CASSQGGEGQYF.

The rearrangement joins TRBV6-1 to TRBJ1-5; 7 bases are a match to TRBD1. This CDR3 has 14 residues. The V segment lost 6 bases and the J segment 2 bases; nucleotides outside the gene matches: 4. The germline CDR1 and CDR2 sequences are MNHNS and SASEGT. DNA for the CDR3: TGTGCCAGCAGCGACAGGGATGGCAATCAGCCCCAGCATTTT. Amino acids: CASSDRDGNQPQHF.

The V and J genes are TRBV18 and TRBJ2-5; D uncertain. V was pared by 0 bases and J by 1 base, with 6 bases between. Germline V gene data show CDR1 as KGHSH and CDR2 as LQKENI. There are 14 residues in the CDR3. CDR3 sequence (DNA): TGTGCCAGCTCACCACCGAGTATCCAAGAGACCCAGTACTTC. It is translated as CASSPPSIQETQYF.

The chain links TRBV11-2 to TRBJ1-1; unclear D gene. CDR3 length equals 15 residues. Germline V lookup: CDR1 SGHAT, CDR2 FQNNGV. V gave up 3 bases and J gave up 1 base, with 12 bases separating them. This CDR3 reads CASSLERSRNTEAFF. CDR3 in DNA: TGTGCCAGCAGCTTGGAGCGGTCCCGGAACACTGAAGCTTTCTTT.

The CDR3 loop is CASSSPQGEVNYGYTF. The CDR3 DNA follows: TGTGCCAGCAGCTCCCCACAGGGGGAGGTTAACTATGGCTACACCTTC. The chain employs TRBV7-6 and TRBJ1-2; 8 bases match TRBD1. CDR1 is SGHVS, CDR2 FNYEAQ, per germline. Germline trimming cut 4 bases from V and 1 base from J; bases unmatched to any gene: 8. This CDR3 has 16 residues.

This rearrangement joins TRBV7-6 to TRBJ2-7; 9 bases match TRBD1. The CDR3 covers 14 residues. Losses at the gene ends were 5 bases for V and 2 bases for J; bases not matched to a gene: 4. Germline lookup yields CDR1 SGHVS and CDR2 FNYEAQ. CDR3 region: CASSITGGAYEQYF. The CDR3 DNA is TGTGCCAGCAGCATCACAGGGGGCGCCTACGAGCAGTACTTC.

The rearrangement uses TRBV5-4 and TRBJ1-4, with 7 bases fitting TRBD1. Germline CDR1 is SGHNT and CDR2 is YYREEE (reference sequence). V was pared by 4 bases and J by 4 bases, with 10 bases of the junction left unmatched. CDR3 length: 16 residues. The CDR3 protein is CASSPEPGQINEKLFF. The CDR3 region has the DNA TGTGCCAGCAGCCCCGAGCCGGGACAGATTAATGAAAAACTGTTTTTT.

The CDR3 reads CASSPSDRVGDGYTF. CDR3 DNA: TGTGCCAGCTCACCCTCAGACAGGGTTGGGGACGGCTACACCTTC. The rearrangement links TRBV18 to TRBJ1-2; TRBD1 aligns across 7 bases. With V trimmed by 3 bases and J by 8 bases, 12 bases remained unmatched. The CDR3 consists of 15 residues. Per the germline V gene, CDR1 is KGHSH and CDR2 is LQKENI.